A single sample gave rise to the 25 T cell receptor beta chains below, sequenced in a study of long-term antiretroviral therapy in people with HIV. Runs used v3.0 of the immunoSEQ assay and were done at survey level. Clones were read by immunoSEQ multiplex PCR, and TCRdb kept only the in-frame ones, dropping some. This sample carries fewer than 30,000 clones, roughly 77% of them seen once, and the ten largest clones take about 5.2%. The input for sequencing was unsorted PBMCs, taken 4.4 years after starting antiretroviral therapy. These receptors all come from a man aged 25-45 years with HIV.

This clone was counted once. The chain carries TRBV9 and TRBJ1-3; D remains ambiguous. Germline-derived CDR1 and CDR2 are SGDLS and YYNGEE. The ends were cut back, 3 bases at V and 0 bases at J, with 10 bases in the middle. The CDR3 contains 15 residues. The DNA of the CDR3 is TGTGCCAGCAGCGGAGGCCTGAGCTCTGGAAACACCATATATTTT. The encoded protein is CASSGGLSSGNTIYF.

The J gene is TRBJ2-2, the V gene TRBV5-8; 10 bases fit TRBD2. The trim removed 3 bases at V and 3 bases at J, leaving 8 bases unmatched. This CDR3 is 17 amino acids long. The germline CDR1 and CDR2 sequences are SGHTS and YDEGEE. The CDR3 region is CASSSVWLAGDTGELFF. CDR3 bases: TGTGCCAGCAGCTCGGTCTGGCTAGCGGGGGACACCGGGGAGCTGTTTTTT.

For the CDR3, the DNA is TGTGCCAGCAGCTTTCAAGGGGGCTACACCTTC. Translation gives CASSFQGGYTF. The chain combines TRBV5-6 with TRBJ1-2; D remains ambiguous. V was clipped by 2 bases and J by 8 bases, with 7 bases between them. The germline gives CDR1 SGHDT, CDR2 YYEEEE. This CDR3 comprises 11 residues.

This chain uses TRBV5-4 with TRBJ2-1; D is undetermined. V gave up 1 base and J gave up 0 bases, with 11 bases separating them. CDR1 SGHNT and CDR2 YYREEE come from the germline V gene (reference sequence). The CDR3 is 16 amino acids. Here the CDR3 reads CASSLLGSSSYNEQFF. DNA of the CDR3: TGTGCCAGCAGCTTGCTCGGGTCGAGCTCCTACAATGAGCAGTTCTTC. The variable domain in full, completed from reference TRBV5-4 and TRBJ2-1, reads ETGVTQSPTHLIKTRGQQVTLRCSSQSGHNTVSWYQQALGQGPQFIFQYYREEENGRGNFPPRFSGLQFPNYSSELNVNALELDDSALYLCASSLLGSSSYNEQFFGPGTRLTVL.

The V and J genes are TRBV10-3 and TRBJ1-2; no clear D. This CDR3 spans 13 amino acids. V shed 4 bases and J shed 0 bases, with 6 bases lying between them. Germline V CDR1 and CDR2: ENHRY, SYGVKD. CDR3 sequence (DNA): TGTGCCATCAGTGGAAATACTAACTATGGCTACACCTTC. This gives the protein CAISGNTNYGYTF.

The genes are TRBV4-1 and TRBJ2-3; 10 bases agree with TRBD2. The CDR3 extends over 18 amino acids. With 3 bases clipped from V and 2 bases from J, the junction kept 11 bases outside the gene matches. From germline, CDR1 is MGHRA and CDR2 YSYEKL. The CDR3 DNA sequence: TGCGCCAGCAGCCATCTCATTAAGCGGGAGGGCCACACAGATACGCAGTATTTT. Translating gives CASSHLIKREGHTDTQYF.

J is TRBJ2-1 and V is TRBV6-1; D is undetermined. This CDR3 spans 10 amino acids. Deletions cut 6 bases from V and 9 bases from J, with 6 bases between. The V gene's germline CDR1 is MNHNS and CDR2 SASEGT. CDR3 residues: CASRESEQFF. DNA of the CDR3: TGTGCCAGCAGGGAGAGTGAGCAGTTCTTC.

This clone has a single count. This rearrangement joins TRBV6-6 to TRBJ2-1, with D possibly matching TRBD1 (5 bases). This CDR3 is built from 16 residues. V shed 4 bases and J shed 3 bases, with 16 bases lying between them. Germline lookup yields CDR1 MNHNY and CDR2 SVGAGI (reference sequence). The CDR3, as DNA: TGTGCCAGCAGTTTCAGTCCCGAAGGGGTCTACAATGAGCAGTTCTTC. As protein: CASSFSPEGVYNEQFF.

The V gene is TRBV27, the J gene TRBJ2-7, with D tentatively TRBD2 (6 bases). The V gene lost 9 bases and the J gene lost 3 bases, with 15 bases spanning the gap. Germline CDR1 MNHEY, CDR2 SMNVEV (reference sequence). This CDR3 spans 13 amino acids. CDR3 bases: TGTGCCAGTGGCACGGGGGTCAACTACGAGCAGTACTTC. Its translation is CASGTGVNYEQYF.

This clone was seen only a few times. The V gene is TRBV4-2, the J gene TRBJ2-2; TRBD1 matches 12 bases. The ends lost 4 bases at V and 4 bases at J; junction bases unmatched: 10. Germline loops: CDR1 LGHNA, CDR2 YNFKEQ. The length of the CDR3 is 18 residues. The CDR3 DNA is TGTGCCAGCAGCCTATCCCCCGGGGACAGGGGGCCCACCGGGGAGCTGTTTTTT. Protein product: CASSLSPGDRGPTGELFF.

This clone has more than one count but fewer than ten. The DNA for the CDR3 is TGTGCCAGCACAGGGGGGACCTACGAGCAGTACTTC. Its protein is CASTGGTYEQYF. The chain combines TRBV2 with TRBJ2-7, with D possibly matching TRBD1 (7 bases). The V gene's germline CDR1 is SNHLY and CDR2 FYNNEI. V lost 7 bases and J lost 2, with 9 bases in between. This CDR3 is built from 12 residues.

With regard to this clone: The limits of the CDR3 on the DNA are not certain, so only TCRdb's listed CDR3 is given. J is TRBJ1-2 and V is TRBV6-1. The CDR3 extends over 15 residues, inclusive of both ends. Per the germline V gene, CDR1 is MNHNS and CDR2 is SASEGT. The CDR3 loop is CASILGGVGNYGYTF.

The CDR3 DNA follows: TGTGCCAGCAGCCCTCAGGGGCTCTCTGGAAACACCATATATTTT. Its translation is CASSPQGLSGNTIYF. The chain carries TRBV14 and TRBJ1-3, with D perhaps matching TRBD1 (6 bases). Germline V gives CDR1 SGHDN, CDR2 FVKESK. CDR3 length equals 15 residues. Trimming stripped 4 bases from V and 0 bases from J, with 10 bases between.

CDR3 protein: CASSLAQVKDRSYEQYF. CDR3 in DNA: TGTGCCAGCAGCTTAGCGCAAGTAAAGGACAGGTCCTACGAGCAGTACTTC. The chain joins TRBV7-8 to TRBJ2-7, with 7 positions matching TRBD1. Germline V gene lookup returns CDR1 SGHVS and CDR2 FQNEAQ. V shed 0 bases, J shed 1 base, and the junction held 9 bases outside the gene matches. The CDR3 runs 17 residues.

This clone is judged large. V and J are TRBV6-6 and TRBJ1-4; no definite D call. There are 15 residues in the CDR3. V was cut by 2 bases and J by 8 bases, with 15 bases left in between. The germline CDR1 and CDR2 sequences are MNHNY and SVGAGI (reference sequence). The CDR3 DNA reads TGTGCCAGCAGTTACCCGGGTCAGTTGGACGAAAAACTGTTTTTT. As protein: CASSYPGQLDEKLFF.

The V call is TRBV5-4, the J call TRBJ2-7; D possibly corresponds to TRBD1 (7 bases). The CDR3 is made up of 14 amino acids. The V end was cut by 7 bases, the J end by 6 bases, with 20 bases between. Germline V CDR1 and CDR2: SGHNT, YYREEE (reference sequence). The CDR3 sequence is CASSGGGGPGEQYF. The DNA for the CDR3 is TGTGCCAGCTCAGGGGGAGGTGGGCCCGGCGAGCAGTACTTC.

The J gene is TRBJ1-1, the V gene TRBV7-9; D gene unclear. The V gene's germline CDR1 is SEHNR and CDR2 FQNEAQ (reference sequence). Trimming stripped 6 bases from V and 0 bases from J, with 14 bases between. The CDR3 runs to 15 residues. The CDR3 DNA sequence: TGTGCCAGCAGAGCATTGCGGCAGCTGAACACTGAAGCTTTCTTT. Its protein is CASRALRQLNTEAFF.

V gene TRBV19 combines with J gene TRBJ1-1; D call uncertain. The length of the CDR3 is 16 residues. Germline V lookup: CDR1 LNHDA, CDR2 SQIVND (reference sequence). V was cut by 3 bases and J by 1 base, with 15 bases left in between. CDR3 sequence reads: CASSIVGNPPNTEAFF. The CDR3 nucleotides read TGTGCCAGTAGTATTGTGGGGAACCCCCCGAACACTGAAGCTTTCTTT.

The chain is built from TRBV27 and TRBJ2-7; D perhaps matches TRBD1 (6 bases). Germline CDR1 and CDR2: MNHEY and SMNVEV (reference sequence). There are 15 residues in the CDR3. The germline V and J ends were trimmed by 2 bases and 3 bases, with 14 bases remaining between them. The CDR3 DNA reads as TGTGCCAGCAGTTTAGACAGGTCGCCATACTACGAGCAGTACTTC. Residues: CASSLDRSPYYEQYF.

The chain has TRBV5-1 and TRBJ2-7; 9 bases align to TRBD2. Germline V gene sequence: CDR1 SGHRS, CDR2 YFSETQ. The CDR3 loop spans 14 amino acids. The ends lost 1 base at V and 3 bases at J; junction bases unmatched: 2. CDR3 sequence (DNA): TGCGCCAGCAGCTTGCGCGGGGGGGACTACGAGCAGTACTTC. Protein: CASSLRGGDYEQYF.

The V gene is TRBV5-6, the J gene TRBJ1-2; 10 positions match TRBD1. The CDR3 consists of 17 residues. The ends lost 2 bases at V and 3 bases at J; junction bases unmatched: 10. Germline-derived CDR1 and CDR2 are SGHDT and YYEEEE. The CDR3 DNA sequence: TGTGCCAGCAGCTTACGGGACAGGGGACTTGGTTACTATGGCTACACCTTC. Amino acid sequence: CASSLRDRGLGYYGYTF.

The V call is TRBV27, the J call TRBJ1-4; 8 nucleotides align to TRBD1. The CDR3 length is 16 residues. Germline V gives CDR1 MNHEY, CDR2 SMNVEV (reference sequence). The V segment lost 4 bases and the J segment 5 bases; nucleotides outside the gene matches: 9. The CDR3: CASSSARGLENEKLFF. The CDR3 DNA reads as TGTGCCAGCAGTTCTGCCAGGGGGCTTGAGAATGAAAAACTGTTTTTT. Drawing the rest from reference TRBV27 and TRBJ1-4, the complete variable domain is EAQVTQNPRYLITVTGKKLTVTCSQNMNHEYMSWYRQDPGLGLRQIYYSMNVEVTDKGDVPEGYKVSRKEKRNFPLILESPSPNQTSLYFCASSSARGLENEKLFFGSGTQLSVL.

The chain uses TRBV10-3 and TRBJ2-7; no definite D call. The germline V gene encodes CDR1 ENHRY and CDR2 SYGVKD. The CDR3 runs 17 residues. V lost 0 bases and J lost 7, with 22 bases in between. CDR3 residues: CAISESMVDPTGREQYF. The CDR3 bases are TGTGCCATCAGTGAGTCTATGGTTGACCCGACGGGCCGGGAGCAGTACTTC.

J is TRBJ1-1 and V is TRBV28, with 9 bases identical to TRBD1. J gave up 3 bases and V 5 bases, and 4 bases lay outside the gene matches. Per the germline V gene, CDR1 is MDHEN and CDR2 is SYDVKM. This CDR3 comprises 14 residues. CDR3 bases: TGTGCCAGCAGTCTCCGGACAGGGGACACTGAAGCTTTCTTT. It specifies CASSLRTGDTEAFF.

The V and J genes are TRBV4-1 and TRBJ1-1, with D maybe TRBD1 (5 bases). The germline gives CDR1 MGHRA, CDR2 YSYEKL. The V end lost 4 bases, the J end lost 4 bases, and 10 bases lay between the germline ends. The CDR3 is made up of 13 amino acids. CDR3 protein: CASSLRQTTEAFF. CDR3 coding DNA: TGCGCCAGCAGCCTCCGACAGACCACTGAAGCTTTCTTT.